These T cell receptor beta chains were read from a single sample in a study of T cell responses to AZD1222 COVID-19 vaccine. Method: immunoSEQ multiplex PCR; TCRdb's copy keeps in-frame clones and lacks some. This sample has under 200,000 clones, with about nine tenths found just once. The starting material was peripheral blood, obtained on day 0 of AZD1222 vaccination. The origin of the receptors is an adult in good health. Each CDR3 is given with its conserved first and last residue. A D gene is named only where the DNA matches it firmly. Size values are once, few and many counts, or a class for expanded clones, and some rows have none.

- TRBJ1-1 - TRBV2 13 CASRADSNTEAFF TGTGCCAGCAGGGCGGACAGTAACACTGAAGCTTTCTTT
- TRBJ2-2 TRBD1 TRBV27 15 CASSSDRGDTGELFF TGTGCCAGCAGTTCGGACAGGGGGGATACCGGGGAGCTGTTTTTT
- TRBJ1-2 - TRBV12-3/TRBV12-4 12 CATDKALDGYTF TGTGCCACCGACAAAGCCCTTGACGGCTACACCTTC
- TRBJ2-3 TRBD1 TRBV3-1/TRBV3-2 15 CASSPGQGHTDTQYF TGTGCCAGCAGCCCAGGACAGGGACACACAGATACGCAGTATTTT
- TRBJ2-7 TRBD1 TRBV4-3 15 CASSTRTGVGYEQYF TGCGCCAGCAGCACACGGACAGGGGTAGGATACGAGCAGTACTTC
- TRBJ2-3 TRBD1 TRBV7-2 13 CASSLGQARQQYF TGTGCCAGCAGCTTGGGACAGGCCCGACAACAGTATTTT
- TRBJ2-1 TRBD2 TRBV5-1 13 CASGPTSGLEQFF TGCGCCAGCGGACCCACTAGCGGTTTAGAGCAGTTCTTC
- TRBJ2-5 TRBD1 TRBV5-1 14 CASSGGQRSETQYF TGCGCCAGCAGCGGGGGACAGAGGAGCGAGACCCAGTACTTC
few TRBJ1-4 - TRBV30 13 CACILGTNEKLFF TGTGCCTGCATATTGGGGACTAATGAAAAACTGTTTTTT
once TRBJ2-2 - TRBV18 19 CASSSLQWVGESNTGELFF TGTGCCAGCTCAAGCCTCCAGTGGGTAGGCGAATCGAACACCGGGGAGCTGTTTTTT
- TRBJ2-3 TRBD1 TRBV2 14 CARGYRGSTDTQYF TGTGCCAGGGGTTACAGGGGTAGCACAGATACGCAGTATTTT
- TRBJ1-2 - TRBV28 16 CASSPTLWGPNYGYTF TGTGCCAGCAGCCCAACCCTCTGGGGGCCTAACTATGGCTACACCTTC
- TRBJ1-1 - TRBV19 15 CASNPHTAGGTEAFF TGTGCCAGTAACCCGCATACCGCGGGAGGCACTGAAGCTTTCTTT
- TRBJ2-7 - TRBV20-1 13 CSASIPGKYEQYF TGCAGTGCTAGTATCCCAGGGAAGTACGAGCAGTACTTC
- TRBJ2-1 - TRBV4-3 14 CASSQVLGGNEQFF TGCGCCAGCAGCCAAGTTTTGGGCGGCAATGAGCAGTTCTTC
- TRBJ2-5 - TRBV11-2 15 CASSPDGLDQETQYF TGTGCCAGCAGCCCCGATGGGCTCGATCAAGAGACCCAGTACTTC
- TRBJ2-2 - TRBV15 16 CATSRDRPENTGELFF TGTGCCACCAGCAGAGATAGACCGGAGAACACCGGGGAGCTGTTTTTT
- TRBJ1-3 - TRBV6-1 17 CASSAKDSSISGNTIYF TGTGCCAGCAGTGCCAAGGACAGTTCGATCTCTGGAAACACCATATATTTT
- TRBJ1-1 - TRBV6-5 12 CASVQGGTEAFF TGTGCCAGCGTTCAGGGAGGGACTGAAGCTTTCTTT
- TRBJ1-2 - TRBV5-1 14 CASSLEGLGYGYTF TGCGCCAGCAGCTTGGAGGGGTTAGGCTATGGCTACACCTTC
once TRBJ2-7 - TRBV7-9 14 CASSFMSNYYEQYF TGTGCCAGCAGCTTTATGTCGAACTACTACGAGCAGTACTTC
- TRBJ2-3 - TRBV7-2 14 CASSLVAATDTQYF TGTGCCAGCAGCTTAGTGGCAGCCACAGATACGCAGTATTTT
- TRBJ2-7 - TRBV28 15 CASSPGSALRYEQYF TGTGCCAGCAGCCCAGGGAGCGCACTTCGGTACGAGCAGTACTTC
- TRBJ2-5 TRBD2 TRBV5-1 16 CASSLLREGYQETQYF TGCGCCAGCAGCTTGCTCCGGGAGGGGTACCAAGAGACCCAGTACTTC
- TRBJ1-1 - TRBV7-2 13 CASSLVLRQEAFF TGTGCCAGCAGCTTAGTCCTGAGACAGGAAGCTTTCTTT
once TRBJ1-2 - TRBV7-8 16 CASSPRKPGDDYGYTF TGTGCCAGCAGCCCTAGAAAACCAGGGGATGACTATGGCTACACCTTC
- TRBJ2-4 - TRBV9 16 CASSGIPGGGINIQYF TGTGCCAGCAGCGGGATCCCAGGGGGAGGTATAAACATTCAGTACTTC
- TRBJ2-2 - TRBV12-3/TRBV12-4 13 CASRRGVVGELFF TGTGCCAGCCGTCGCGGCGTCGTCGGGGAGCTGTTTTTT
- TRBJ1-3 TRBD1 TRBV20-1 12 CSASQGGHTIYF TGCAGTGCTAGTCAGGGGGGACACACCATATATTTT
- TRBJ1-5 - TRBV16 15 CASSQRGTRNQPQHF TGTGCCAGCAGCCAACGAGGGACCCGCAATCAGCCCCAGCATTTT
- TRBJ2-7 TRBD1 TRBV4-1 17 CASSQDSLGTEPYEQYF TGCGCCAGCAGCCAAGATAGTTTAGGGACAGAGCCCTACGAGCAGTACTTC
- TRBJ1-4 - TRBV3-1/TRBV3-2 11 CASSQGSGLFF TGTGCCAGCAGCCAGGGAAGCGGACTGTTTTTT
- TRBJ2-3 TRBD1 TRBV5-8 13 CASSLQGTDTQYF TGTGCCAGCAGCTTACAGGGGACAGATACGCAGTATTTT
- TRBJ1-1 - TRBV24-1 13 CATSDPHGTEAFF TGTGCCACCAGTGATCCCCACGGGACTGAAGCTTTCTTT
- TRBJ1-2 - TRBV28 16 CASSSPRGGPIYGYTF TGTGCCAGCAGTTCTCCAAGAGGAGGTCCCATCTATGGCTACACCTTC
- TRBJ2-7 - TRBV27 16 CASSPGAYRVPYEQYF TGTGCCAGCAGTCCTGGAGCGTACAGGGTTCCCTACGAGCAGTACTTC
- TRBJ1-1 - TRBV5-1 16 CASSPGRQYLNTEAFF TGCGCCAGCAGCCCCGGCAGACAGTACCTTAACACTGAAGCTTTCTTT
- TRBJ2-5 - TRBV18 12 CASSPAKETQYF TGTGCCAGCTCACCTGCGAAAGAGACCCAGTACTTC
- TRBJ2-2 - TRBV7-9 14 CASSLSSAPGELFF TGTGCCAGCAGCTTATCAAGTGCCCCCGGGGAGCTGTTTTTT
- TRBJ2-7 TRBD1 TRBV3-1/TRBV3-2 16 CASSLTGQGQSYEQYF TGTGCCAGCAGCCTAACTGGACAGGGGCAATCCTACGAGCAGTACTTC
- TRBJ1-2 - TRBV28 17 CASSLYTPGSSDYGYTF TGTGCCAGCAGTTTATATACCCCAGGCTCGAGCGACTATGGCTACACCTTC
- TRBJ1-2 TRBD1 TRBV28 19 CASSLLDHRYRGANYGYTF TGTGCCAGCAGTTTACTAGATCACAGATACAGGGGAGCCAACTATGGCTACACCTTC
once TRBJ2-3 TRBD2 TRBV19 16 CASKPTGLAGWDTQYF TGTGCCAGTAAACCGACGGGACTAGCTGGTTGGGATACGCAGTATTTT
- TRBJ2-1 - TRBV7-2 13 CASSLETGREQFF TGTGCCAGCAGCTTAGAAACGGGGCGTGAGCAGTTCTTC
- TRBJ1-1 - TRBV4-1 17 CASSQVDLGFLNTEAFF TGCGCCAGCAGCCAAGTCGATCTAGGGTTTTTGAACACTGAAGCTTTCTTT
- TRBJ2-1 TRBD2 TRBV10-3 15 CAISANGGGRNEQFF TGTGCCATCAGTGCCAACGGGGGGGGCCGGAATGAGCAGTTCTTC
- TRBJ1-6 - TRBV27 15 CASSLVTEGNSPLHF TGTGCCAGCAGTTTAGTGACGGAAGGAAATTCACCCCTCCACTTT
- TRBJ2-7 TRBD1 TRBV14 15 CASSQEIGTDYEQYF TGTGCCAGCAGCCAAGAGATTGGGACAGACTACGAGCAGTACTTC
- TRBJ1-3 - TRBV21-1 16 CASSKAVRALENTIYF TGTGCCAGCAGCAAAGCGGTGAGGGCACTGGAAAACACCATATATTTT
- TRBJ2-1 - TRBV7-2 19 CASSLPRWGGRPIHNEQFF TGTGCCAGCAGCTTACCCCGGTGGGGGGGGCGGCCGATACACAATGAGCAGTTCTTC
- TRBJ1-6 - TRBV6-6 12 CASSYRDSPLHF TGTGCCAGCAGTTACAGGGATTCACCCCTCCACTTT
- TRBJ2-1 - TRBV10-3 15 CAISPETVRYNEQFF TGTGCCATCAGTCCCGAGACCGTAAGATACAATGAGCAGTTCTTC
- TRBJ2-3 TRBD2 TRBV5-8 18 CASSVKGWKRGLTDTQYF TGTGCCAGCAGCGTCAAGGGGTGGAAGCGGGGACTCACAGATACGCAGTATTTT
- TRBJ1-2 - TRBV4-1 16 CASSEKGRGVDYGYTF TGCGCCAGCAGCGAAAAAGGCCGCGGGGTGGACTATGGCTACACCTTC
- TRBJ1-1 - TRBV19 14 CASSRAGGDTEAFF TGTGCCAGTAGTAGGGCTGGAGGTGACACTGAAGCTTTCTTT